Listed below are T cell receptor beta chains from one sample, sequenced in a study of CD8 T cells in Susac syndrome. TCRdb fed the immunoSEQ multiplex PCR reads into MiXCR, producing one record per CDR3 protein. The sample has roughly 200,000 distinct CDR3 sequences, around 94% seen once. Sequencing used CD4+ T cells from PBMCs. The receptors stem from a human donor with Susac syndrome. Each CDR3 is given with its conserved first and last residue. A D gene is named only where the DNA matches it firmly. Where a row states a size, it is once, few, many or the class of an expanded clone; other rows omit it.

D gene	J gene	clone size	V gene	CDR3 length	CDR3 protein	CDR3 DNA
NA	TRBJ1-6	NA	TRBV20-1	13	CSARVGERSPLHF	TGCAGTGCTAGAGTTGGAGAGAGGTCACCCCTCCACTTT
NA	TRBJ2-5	few	TRBV3-1	14	CASSQEAGRETQYF	TGTGCCAGCAGCCAAGAAGCAGGGCGCGAGACCCAGTACTTC
TRBD1	TRBJ2-7	few	TRBV18	16	CASSPSGTGRPYEQYF	TGTGCCAGCTCACCATCCGGGACAGGGAGACCCTACGAGCAGTACTTC
NA	TRBJ2-6	NA	TRBV3-1	16	CASSQVGGRGANVLTF	TGTGCCAGCAGCCAAGTGGGGGGGCGAGGGGCCAACGTCCTGACTTTC
NA	TRBJ1-2	NA	TRBV6-2/TRBV6-3	15	CASRGVVTSGDGYTF	TGTGCCAGCAGGGGAGTAGTAACGAGCGGTGATGGCTACACCTTC
NA	TRBJ1-1	NA	TRBV30	13	CAWRTLSNTEAFF	TGTGCCTGGAGGACTCTCTCGAACACTGAAGCTTTCTTT
TRBD2	TRBJ2-3	NA	TRBV20-1	15	CSARGGLAGGDTQYF	TGCAGTGCTAGAGGGGGACTAGCGGGAGGTGATACGCAGTATTTT
TRBD1	TRBJ1-5	NA	TRBV30	13	CAWGQGGGGPQHF	TGTGCCTGGGGACAGGGGGGCGGCGGGCCCCAGCATTTT
TRBD1	TRBJ2-7	NA	TRBV12-5	15	CASGPPGTGFYEQYF	TGTGCTAGTGGTCCACCCGGGACAGGGTTCTACGAGCAGTACTTC
TRBD2	TRBJ2-1	NA	TRBV29-1	14	CSGEGNRNYNEQFF	TGCAGCGGGGAGGGTAATCGAAACTACAATGAGCAGTTCTTC
TRBD2	TRBJ2-3	NA	TRBV20-1	13	CSARGTSAYTQYF	TGCAGTGCTAGAGGGACTAGCGCTTATACGCAGTATTTT
TRBD1	TRBJ1-2	NA	TRBV5-1	15	CASSQEGQSNYGYTF	TGCGCCAGCAGCCAAGAGGGACAGAGTAACTATGGCTACACCTTC
NA	TRBJ1-2	NA	TRBV5-6	16	CASSFYSLEAQGGYTF	TGTGCCAGCAGCTTTTATAGTCTGGAGGCTCAGGGTGGCTACACCTTC
TRBD1	TRBJ2-3	NA	TRBV10-3	13	CAISADRADTQYF	TGTGCCATCAGTGCCGACAGGGCAGATACGCAGTATTTT
TRBD2	TRBJ2-3	NA	TRBV5-4	19	CASSGGLAGPHPSTDTQYF	TGTGCCAGCTCCGGTGGGCTAGCGGGACCGCACCCTAGCACAGATACGCAGTATTTT
NA	TRBJ2-1	NA	TRBV4-2	15	CASSQETSYDNEQFF	TGTGCCAGCAGCCAAGAGACTAGTTATGACAATGAGCAGTTCTTC
NA	TRBJ1-5	NA	TRBV12-3/TRBV12-4	14	CASSRDGNNQPQHF	TGTGCCAGCAGCCGAGACGGTAACAATCAGCCCCAGCATTTT
TRBD1	TRBJ1-2	NA	TRBV20-1	15	CSARDQTGEGYGYTF	TGCAGTGCTAGAGACCAGACAGGGGAGGGGTATGGCTACACCTTC
TRBD2	TRBJ2-5	NA	TRBV7-2	15	CASSLSSSGRETQYF	TGTGCCAGCAGCTTAAGTTCTAGCGGGCGGGAGACCCAGTACTTC
NA	TRBJ1-5	NA	TRBV20-1	11	CSARETGTQHF	TGCAGTGCTAGAGAAACCGGGACCCAGCATTTT
NA	TRBJ2-2	NA	TRBV24-1	12	CATTTATGELFF	TGTGCCACTACAACGGCGACCGGGGAGCTGTTTTTT
NA	TRBJ1-5	NA	TRBV7-8	14	CASSSYMTDQPQHF	TGTGCCAGCAGCTCCTACATGACCGATCAGCCCCAGCATTTT
NA	TRBJ1-1	NA	TRBV20-1	15	CSARGSPGFGTEAFF	TGCAGTGCTAGAGGCTCCCCCGGGTTTGGCACTGAAGCTTTCTTT
NA	TRBJ1-4	NA	TRBV12-3/TRBV12-4	14	CASSLQGTNEKLFF	TGTGCCAGCAGCCTACAGGGAACCAATGAAAAACTGTTTTTT
TRBD1	TRBJ1-1	NA	TRBV18	12	CASSPDRGWAFF	TGTGCCAGCTCACCGGACAGGGGTTGGGCTTTCTTT
NA	TRBJ2-1	NA	TRBV4-3	16	CASSQHSGTSYNEQFF	TGCGCCAGCAGCCAACATTCCGGGACCTCCTACAATGAGCAGTTCTTC
NA	TRBJ2-7	NA	TRBV7-2	13	CASSLPGEYEQYF	TGTGCCAGCAGCTTACCAGGCGAATACGAGCAGTACTTC
NA	TRBJ2-7	NA	TRBV5-6	12	CASSSGHYEQYF	TGTGCCAGCAGCTCCGGACACTACGAGCAGTACTTC
NA	TRBJ1-5	NA	TRBV28	15	CASTLPTGGHQPQHF	TGTGCCAGCACCCTCCCAACCGGGGGCCATCAGCCCCAGCATTTT
NA	TRBJ1-2	NA	TRBV28	13	CASTGTLLRGYTF	TGTGCCAGCACCGGGACTCTCCTCCGCGGCTACACCTTC
NA	TRBJ2-6	NA	TRBV30	16	CAWTWSQGPGANVLTF	TGTGCCTGGACTTGGTCCCAGGGACCTGGGGCCAACGTCCTGACTTTC
NA	TRBJ2-5	NA	TRBV9	16	CASSVATQGSRETQYF	TGTGCCAGCAGCGTAGCCACTCAGGGCAGCCGGGAGACCCAGTACTTC
TRBD2	TRBJ2-7	NA	TRBV20-1	14	CSARRTGGPYEQYF	TGCAGTGCTAGACGGACGGGAGGGCCCTACGAGCAGTACTTC
NA	TRBJ1-3	NA	TRBV7-9	15	CASSFLQGAGNTIYF	TGTGCCAGCAGCTTCCTACAGGGAGCCGGAAACACCATATATTTT
NA	TRBJ2-3	NA	TRBV7-2	15	CASSLDPGFTDTQYF	TGTGCCAGCAGCCTCGACCCGGGGTTTACAGATACGCAGTATTTT
NA	TRBJ2-1	NA	TRBV11-2	16	CASSSISRGRKNEQFF	TGTGCCAGCAGCTCCATCTCCAGGGGGAGGAAAAATGAGCAGTTCTTC
TRBD1	TRBJ1-4	NA	TRBV20-1	15	CSAMDRAEWSEKLFF	TGCAGTGCTATGGACAGGGCGGAGTGGAGCGAAAAACTGTTTTTT
NA	TRBJ2-1	NA	TRBV20-1	11	CSASSSNEQFF	TGCAGTGCTAGTAGTTCGAATGAGCAGTTCTTC
NA	TRBJ2-1	NA	TRBV5-1	13	CASSLTPTGPRFF	TGCGCCAGCAGCCTAACTCCGACAGGCCCCCGGTTCTTC
NA	TRBJ2-5	NA	TRBV20-1	14	CSARGVERQETQYF	TGCAGTGCTAGAGGAGTTGAAAGGCAAGAGACCCAGTACTTC
TRBD2	TRBJ2-5	NA	TRBV20-1	17	CSATTRTSGGADETQYF	TGCAGTGCTACAACCCGGACTAGCGGGGGGGCCGATGAGACCCAGTACTTC
NA	TRBJ1-2	NA	TRBV9	16	CASRHNRSPPDYGYTF	TGTGCCAGCCGCCATAACAGGTCCCCACCGGACTATGGCTACACCTTC
NA	TRBJ2-3	NA	TRBV7-2	12	CASSERGYTQYF	TGTGCCAGCAGCGAGCGAGGTTATACGCAGTATTTT
NA	TRBJ1-1	NA	TRBV18	14	CASSPSEMNTEAFF	TGTGCCAGCTCACCATCAGAGATGAACACTGAAGCTTTCTTT
NA	TRBJ2-5	NA	TRBV18	14	CASSPPGALETQYF	TGTGCCAGCTCACCACCGGGGGCACTTGAGACCCAGTACTTC
NA	TRBJ2-3	NA	TRBV27	17	CASSYTGQPSSTDTQYF	TGTGCCAGCAGTTATACAGGACAGCCCTCTAGCACAGATACGCAGTATTTT
NA	TRBJ2-3	NA	TRBV9	15	CASSVDSGGTDTQYF	TGTGCCAGCAGCGTAGATAGCGGCGGCACAGATACGCAGTATTTT
TRBD2	TRBJ2-5	NA	TRBV2	15	CASSEMVAGVGTQYF	TGTGCCAGCAGTGAAATGGTTGCGGGAGTCGGGACCCAGTACTTC
NA	TRBJ1-1	once	TRBV5-1	15	CASSVGEGGLTEAFF	TGCGCCAGCAGCGTAGGGGAGGGTGGGCTCACTGAAGCTTTCTTT
NA	TRBJ2-1	NA	TRBV20-1	14	CSAVSGGARNEQFF	TGCAGTGCTGTCAGTGGGGGGGCCCGAAATGAGCAGTTCTTC
TRBD1	TRBJ1-1	NA	TRBV25-1	15	CASSEGTGRYTEAFF	TGTGCCAGCAGTGAGGGGACAGGGCGATACACTGAAGCTTTCTTT